The next 18 T cell receptor beta chains were all read from a single sample in a study of blood T cell repertoires in COVID-19. The repertoire was sequenced with immunoSEQ multiplex PCR; TCRdb's copy has only in-frame clones and lacks some. The sample comprises about 160,000 clones, 87% of which are singletons, and 3.9% rests with the top ten. Sample: peripheral blood. Receptor source: a woman aged 60-75 years who had recovered from COVID-19.

The rearrangement links TRBV5-1 to TRBJ1-2; no clear D gene. CDR1 SGHRS and CDR2 YFSETQ come from the germline V gene. There are 15 residues in the CDR3. Trimming took off 0 bases at V and 8 bases at J, with 17 bases between the two ends. CDR3 DNA sequence: TGCGCCAGCAGCTTGGCCTTTACGGGGAGCGAAGGCTACACCTTC. This translates into CASSLAFTGSEGYTF.

The rearrangement joins TRBV7-8 to TRBJ2-7; the match to TRBD1 covers 8 bases. J lost 2 bases, V lost 1 base, and 1 base had no gene match. The germline CDR1 and CDR2 sequences are SGHVS and FQNEAQ. The CDR3 has 14 residues. CDR3 region: CASSLVQGAYEQYF. The CDR3 DNA sequence: TGTGCCAGCAGCTTAGTACAGGGGGCCTACGAGCAGTACTTC.

The chain joins TRBV18 to TRBJ2-2, with 8 bases matching TRBD2. V lost 3 bases to trimming and J lost 1 base; unmatched junction nucleotides: 7. The CDR3 length is 17 residues. Germline values: CDR1 KGHSH, CDR2 LQKENI. CDR3 protein: CASSPRRGLENTGELFF. The DNA for the CDR3 is TGTGCCAGCTCACCCAGGCGGGGACTAGAGAACACCGGGGAGCTGTTTTTT.

The chain recombines TRBV6-5 with TRBJ1-5, with a weak D call TRBD1 (6 bases). The CDR3 is made up of 14 amino acids. Looked up from germline, CDR1 is MNHEY and CDR2 is SVGAGI. Trimming removed 6 bases from V and 5 bases from J, with 14 bases in between. CDR3 sequence: CASRQQGLDQPQHF. DNA for the CDR3: TGTGCCAGCAGACAACAGGGTTTGGATCAGCCCCAGCATTTT.

This chain's CDR3 is CASSLTRDSYGYTF. The CDR3 DNA reads TGCGCCAGCAGCCTGACCCGGGACAGCTATGGCTACACCTTC. The V and J genes are TRBV4-1 and TRBJ1-2; 7 bases agree with TRBD1. V gave up 4 bases and J gave up 4 bases; unmatched junction bases: 6. This CDR3 contains 14 residues. CDR1 and CDR2 (germline): MGHRA, YSYEKL.

CDR3 sequence: CASADVGGNSPLHF. The CDR3 coding sequence is TGTGCCAGCGCCGATGTGGGGGGTAATTCACCCCTCCACTTT. V is TRBV18 and J is TRBJ1-6, with D possibly matching TRBD1 (5 bases). The CDR3 has 14 amino acids. V was clipped by 8 bases and J by 6 bases, with 14 bases between them. Germline V gene data show CDR1 as KGHSH and CDR2 as LQKENI.

The genes are TRBV7-9 and TRBJ2-4, with 7 bases that match TRBD2. Germline-derived CDR1 and CDR2 are SEHNR and FQNEAQ (reference sequence). V was pared by 2 bases and J by 0 bases, with 10 bases of the junction left unmatched. The length of the CDR3 is 18 residues. CDR3 region: CASSLRAGGGIAKNIQYF. CDR3 in DNA: TGTGCCAGCAGCTTAAGGGCAGGCGGGGGAATAGCCAAAAACATTCAGTACTTC.

The chain employs TRBV11-2 and TRBJ2-2; 7 nucleotides agree with TRBD2. This CDR3 has 17 amino acids. In germline, CDR1 is SGHAT, CDR2 FQNNGV. The trim removed 5 bases at V and 2 bases at J, leaving 11 bases unmatched. The CDR3 DNA is TGTGCCAGCAGCACTCCCGGGGGACTACCTAACACCGGGGAGCTGTTTTTT. Its protein is CASSTPGGLPNTGELFF.

This sequence joins TRBV6-2 or TRBV6-3 and TRBJ1-2, with 7 bases lining up with TRBD1. V lost 6 bases to trimming and J lost 7 bases; unmatched junction nucleotides: 8. The CDR3 covers 13 residues. The germline V gene has CDR1 MNHEY and CDR2 SVGEGT. The CDR3 DNA is TGTGCCAGCAGCGACCCGGACAGGTTTGGCTACACCTTC. It encodes CASSDPDRFGYTF.

The gene calls are TRBV27 and TRBJ2-7; weak D call: TRBD2 (5 bases). This CDR3 has 13 amino acids. Germline CDR1 is MNHEY and CDR2 is SMNVEV (reference sequence). Trimming left V 3 bases short and J 2 bases short, with 8 bases between. This CDR3 is CASSFNGAYEQYF. The CDR3 DNA follows: TGTGCCAGCAGTTTTAACGGGGCCTACGAGCAGTACTTC.

This chain joins TRBV12-3 or TRBV12-4 and TRBJ2-3; TRBD1 agrees at 8 bases. V shed 8 bases and J 4 bases; nucleotides not matched to a gene: 5. The CDR3 consists of 13 residues. The CDR3 loop reads CASSQGASDTQYF. For the CDR3, the DNA is TGTGCCAGCTCTCAGGGGGCCTCAGATACGCAGTATTTT.

The chain recombines TRBV11-1 with TRBJ2-5, with 10 bases lining up with TRBD2. Germline V gene sequence: CDR1 SGHAT, CDR2 FQDESV (reference sequence). V was pared by 5 bases and J by 0 bases, with 6 bases of the junction left unmatched. The CDR3 sequence is 16 residues long. CDR3 in amino acids: CASSPQLAGNQETQYF. The CDR3 bases are TGTGCCAGCAGCCCCCAACTAGCGGGGAACCAAGAGACCCAGTACTTC.

Here the CDR3 reads CATSDRRGTSETQYF. For the CDR3, the DNA is TGTGCCACCAGTGATCGCCGGGGGACCTCAGAGACCCAGTACTTC. The V and J genes are TRBV24-1 and TRBJ2-5; possibly TRBD2 for D (6 bases). V lost 3 bases and J 4 bases, leaving 14 bases between the germline ends. Germline V gene sequence: CDR1 KGHDR, CDR2 SFDVKD. This CDR3 is 15 amino acids long.

The chain is built from TRBV10-3 and TRBJ2-1, with TRBD2 identical over 13 bases. The CDR3 runs to 15 residues. The junction had 2 bases not matched to a gene; V was cut back by 4 bases and J by 5 bases. The germline gives CDR1 ENHRY, CDR2 SYGVKD. This CDR3 reads CAISGTSGGHNEQFF. CDR3 DNA sequence: TGTGCCATCAGTGGGACTAGCGGGGGACACAATGAGCAGTTCTTC.

This chain connects TRBV28 to TRBJ1-1; 8 positions agree with TRBD1. Losses at the gene ends were 4 bases for V and 1 base for J; bases not matched to a gene: 5. CDR1 is MDHEN and CDR2 is SYDVKM in the germline V gene. The CDR3 extends over 15 amino acids. The CDR3 sequence: CASSSPGTGNTEAFF. The CDR3 DNA reads as TGTGCCAGCAGTTCCCCCGGGACAGGGAACACTGAAGCTTTCTTT. Supplemented by reference TRBV28 and TRBJ1-1, the full variable domain reads DVKVTQSSRYLVKRTGEKVFLECVQDMDHENMFWYRQDPGLGLRLIYFSYDVKMKEKGDIPEGYSVSREKKERFSLILESASTNQTSMYLCASSSPGTGNTEAFFGQGTRLTVV.

The chain is built from TRBV28 and TRBJ1-1; D call uncertain. This CDR3 contains 15 residues. V lost 0 bases to trimming and J lost 1 base, with 9 bases between them. The germline CDR1 and CDR2 sequences are MDHEN and SYDVKM. The CDR3 is CASSLWGRWNTEAFF. CDR3 nucleotides: TGTGCCAGCAGTTTATGGGGCAGGTGGAACACTGAAGCTTTCTTT.

The chain has TRBV5-6 and TRBJ1-2; TRBD1 matches at 7 bases. The junction had 13 bases not matched to a gene; V was cut back by 4 bases and J by 4 bases. The germline CDR1 and CDR2 sequences are SGHDT and YYEEEE. This CDR3 spans 16 amino acids. The CDR3 nucleotides read TGTGCCAGCAGCGACCAGACAGGGTGGATAGGCTATGGCTACACCTTC. Residues: CASSDQTGWIGYGYTF. Supplemented by reference TRBV5-6 and TRBJ1-2, the full variable domain reads DAGVTQSPTHLIKTRGQQVTLRCSPKSGHDTVSWYQQALGQGPQFIFQYYEEEERQRGNFPDRFSGHQFPNYSSELNVNALLLGDSALYLCASSDQTGWIGYGYTFGSGTRLTVV.

This clone occurred once. The chain uses TRBV11-3 and TRBJ2-2; TRBD1 aligns across 9 bases. The germline gives CDR1 SGHNT, CDR2 YENEEA. Trimming removed 5 bases from V and 6 bases from J; junction bases left unmatched: 10. The CDR3 sequence is 16 residues long. Here the CDR3 DNA reads TGTGCCAGCAGCCTCCGCCGACAGGGGGTAGCCGGGGAGCTGTTTTTT. It codes for CASSLRRQGVAGELFF.